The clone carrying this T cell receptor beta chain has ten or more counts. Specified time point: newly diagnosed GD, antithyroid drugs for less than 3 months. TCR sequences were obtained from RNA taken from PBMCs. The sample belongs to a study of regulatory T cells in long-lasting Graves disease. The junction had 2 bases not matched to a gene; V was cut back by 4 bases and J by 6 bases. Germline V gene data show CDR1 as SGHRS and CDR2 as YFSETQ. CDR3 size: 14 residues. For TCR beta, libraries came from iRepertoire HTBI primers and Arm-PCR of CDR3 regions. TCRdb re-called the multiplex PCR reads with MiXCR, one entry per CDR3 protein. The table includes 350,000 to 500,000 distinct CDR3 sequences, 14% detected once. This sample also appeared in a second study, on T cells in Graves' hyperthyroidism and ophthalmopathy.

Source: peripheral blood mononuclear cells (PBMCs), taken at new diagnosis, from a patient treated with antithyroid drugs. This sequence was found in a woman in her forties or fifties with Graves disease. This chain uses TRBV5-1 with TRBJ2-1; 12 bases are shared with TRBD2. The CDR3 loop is CASSRTSGTNEQFF. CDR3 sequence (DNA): TGCGCCAGCAGCCGGACTAGCGGGACCAATGAGCAGTTCTTC.